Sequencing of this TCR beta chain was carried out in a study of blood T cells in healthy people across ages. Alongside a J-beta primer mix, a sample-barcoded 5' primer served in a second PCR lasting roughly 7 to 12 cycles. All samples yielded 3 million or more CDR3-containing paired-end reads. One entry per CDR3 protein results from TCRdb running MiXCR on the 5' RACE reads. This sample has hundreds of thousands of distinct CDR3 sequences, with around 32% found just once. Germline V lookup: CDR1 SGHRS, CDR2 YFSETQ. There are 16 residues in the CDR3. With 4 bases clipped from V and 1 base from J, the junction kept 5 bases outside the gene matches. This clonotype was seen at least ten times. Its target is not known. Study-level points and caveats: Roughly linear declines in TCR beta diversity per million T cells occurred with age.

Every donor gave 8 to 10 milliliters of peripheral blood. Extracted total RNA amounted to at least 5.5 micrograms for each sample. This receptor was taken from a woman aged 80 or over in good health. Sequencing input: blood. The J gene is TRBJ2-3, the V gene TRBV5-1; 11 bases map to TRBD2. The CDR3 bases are TGCGCCAGCAGCGTGACTAGCGGGGTGGGCACAGATACGCAGTATTTT. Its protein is CASSVTSGVGTDTQYF.